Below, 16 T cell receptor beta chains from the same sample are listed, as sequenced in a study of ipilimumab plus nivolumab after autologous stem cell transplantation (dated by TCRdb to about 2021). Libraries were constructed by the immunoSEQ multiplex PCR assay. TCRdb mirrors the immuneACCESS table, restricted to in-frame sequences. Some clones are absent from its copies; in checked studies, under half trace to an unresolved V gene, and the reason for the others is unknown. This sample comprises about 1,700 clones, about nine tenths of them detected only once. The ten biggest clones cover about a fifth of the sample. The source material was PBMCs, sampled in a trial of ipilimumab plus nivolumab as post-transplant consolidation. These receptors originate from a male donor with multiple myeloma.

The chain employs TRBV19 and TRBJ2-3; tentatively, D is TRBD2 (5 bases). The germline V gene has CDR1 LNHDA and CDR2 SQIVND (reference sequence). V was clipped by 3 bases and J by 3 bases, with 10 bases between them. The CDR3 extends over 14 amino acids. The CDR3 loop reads CASSIGRGTDTQYF. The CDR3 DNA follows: TGTGCCAGTAGTATCGGTCGGGGTACAGATACGCAGTATTTT.

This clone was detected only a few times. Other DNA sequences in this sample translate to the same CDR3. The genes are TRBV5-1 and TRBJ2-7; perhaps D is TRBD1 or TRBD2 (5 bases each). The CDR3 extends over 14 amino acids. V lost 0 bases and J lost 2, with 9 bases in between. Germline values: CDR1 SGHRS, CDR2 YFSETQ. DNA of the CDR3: TGCGCCAGCAGCTTGGCCGGGGCCCCCTACGAGCAGTACTTC. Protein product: CASSLAGAPYEQYF.

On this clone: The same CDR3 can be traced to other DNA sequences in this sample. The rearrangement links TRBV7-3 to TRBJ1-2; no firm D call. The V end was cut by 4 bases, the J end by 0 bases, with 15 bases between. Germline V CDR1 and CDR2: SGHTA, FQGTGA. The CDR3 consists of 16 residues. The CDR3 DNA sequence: TGTGCCAGCAGCTCCAACATGGAAGCCACTAACTATGGCTACACCTTC. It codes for CASSSNMEATNYGYTF.

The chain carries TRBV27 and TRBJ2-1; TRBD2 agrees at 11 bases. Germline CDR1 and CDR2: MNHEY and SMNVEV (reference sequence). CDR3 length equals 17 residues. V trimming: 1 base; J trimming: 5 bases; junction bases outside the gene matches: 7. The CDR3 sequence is CASSLFLVAGGHNEQFF. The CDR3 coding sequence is TGTGCCAGCAGTTTATTCCTTGTAGCGGGGGGGCACAATGAGCAGTTCTTC.

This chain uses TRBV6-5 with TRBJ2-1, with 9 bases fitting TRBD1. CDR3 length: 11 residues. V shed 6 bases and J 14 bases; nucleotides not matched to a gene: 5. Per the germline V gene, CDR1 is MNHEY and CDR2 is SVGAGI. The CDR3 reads CASRRDRVEFF. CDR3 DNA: TGTGCCAGCAGAAGGGACAGGGTGGAGTTCTTC.

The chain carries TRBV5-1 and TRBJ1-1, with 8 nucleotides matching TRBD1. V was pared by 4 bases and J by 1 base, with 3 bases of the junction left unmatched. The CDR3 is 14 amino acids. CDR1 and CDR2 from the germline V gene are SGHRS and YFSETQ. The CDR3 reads CASSQGTGNTEAFF. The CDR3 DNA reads TGCGCCAGCAGCCAGGGGACAGGGAACACTGAAGCTTTCTTT. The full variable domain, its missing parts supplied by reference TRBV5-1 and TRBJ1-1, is KAGVTQTPRYLIKTRGQQVTLSCSPISGHRSVSWYQQTPGQGLQFLFEYFSETQRNKGNFPGRFSGRQFSNSRSEMNVSTLELGDSALYLCASSQGTGNTEAFFGQGTRLTVV.

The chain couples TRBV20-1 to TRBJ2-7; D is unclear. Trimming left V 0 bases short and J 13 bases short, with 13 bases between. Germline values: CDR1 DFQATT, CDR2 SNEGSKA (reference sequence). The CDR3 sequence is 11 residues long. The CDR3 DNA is TGCAGTGCTAGAGACCAATTCGGGCGATACTTC. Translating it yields CSARDQFGRYF.

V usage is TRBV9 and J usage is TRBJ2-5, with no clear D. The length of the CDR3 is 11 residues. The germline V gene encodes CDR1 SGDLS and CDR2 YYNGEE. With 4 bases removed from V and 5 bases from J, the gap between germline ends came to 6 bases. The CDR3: CASSFSETQYF. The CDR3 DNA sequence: TGTGCCAGCAGCTTTTCCGAGACCCAGTACTTC.

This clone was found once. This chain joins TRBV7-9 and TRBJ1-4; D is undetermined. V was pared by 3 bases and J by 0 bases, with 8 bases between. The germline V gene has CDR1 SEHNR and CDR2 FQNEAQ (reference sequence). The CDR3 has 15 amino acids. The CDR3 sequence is CASSLAGATNEKLFF. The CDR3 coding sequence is TGTGCCAGCAGCTTGGCGGGAGCAACTAATGAAAAACTGTTTTTT.

CDR3 amino acids: CASSEIWTETYQPQHF. CDR3 in DNA: TGTGCCAGCAGTGAAATATGGACAGAGACGTATCAGCCCCAGCATTTT. V gene TRBV6-1 combines with J gene TRBJ1-5; D may be TRBD1 (6 bases). There are 16 residues in the CDR3. Trimming cost V 2 bases and J 5 bases, with 16 bases left between them. Germline CDR1 is MNHNS and CDR2 is SASEGT.

The CDR3 region is CASKEDRGHGAGELFF. The CDR3, as DNA: TGCGCCAGCAAGGAAGACAGGGGGCATGGAGCAGGGGAGCTGTTTTTT. The chain combines TRBV10-1 with TRBJ2-2, with 10 bases matching TRBD1. This CDR3 region has 16 residues. After removal of 7 bases from V and 8 bases from J, the junction contained 13 bases not matched to a gene. The germline V gene has CDR1 WNHNN and CDR2 SYGVQD (reference sequence).

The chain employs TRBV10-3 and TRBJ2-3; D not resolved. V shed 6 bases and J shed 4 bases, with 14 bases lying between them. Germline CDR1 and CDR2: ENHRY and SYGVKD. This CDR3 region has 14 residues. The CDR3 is CAIRPGEPSDTQYF. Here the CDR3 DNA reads TGTGCCATCAGGCCTGGTGAGCCCTCAGATACGCAGTATTTT.

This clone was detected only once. The CDR3 bases are TGTGCCAGCAGTTACGGGGTGCTTGGAACCGGGGAGCTGTTTTTT. Encoded protein: CASSYGVLGTGELFF. The V gene is TRBV6-5, the J gene TRBJ2-2; D uncertain. CDR3 length: 15 amino acids. V lost 2 bases, J lost 5 bases, and 12 bases lay in between. Germline CDR1 and CDR2: MNHEY and SVGAGI.

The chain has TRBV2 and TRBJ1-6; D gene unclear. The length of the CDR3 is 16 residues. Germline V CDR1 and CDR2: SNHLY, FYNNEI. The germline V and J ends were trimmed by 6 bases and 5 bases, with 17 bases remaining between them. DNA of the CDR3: TGTGCCAGCAGGTTGGACGGCGGGTTTCATAATTCACCCCTCCACTTT. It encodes CASRLDGGFHNSPLHF.

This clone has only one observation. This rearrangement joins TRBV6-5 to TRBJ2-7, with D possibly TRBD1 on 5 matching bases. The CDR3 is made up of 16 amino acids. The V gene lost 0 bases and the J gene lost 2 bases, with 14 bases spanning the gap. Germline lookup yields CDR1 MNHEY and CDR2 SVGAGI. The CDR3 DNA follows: TGTGCCAGCAGTTACTCTTCGGACATCTTAACCTACGAGCAGTACTTC. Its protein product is CASSYSSDILTYEQYF.

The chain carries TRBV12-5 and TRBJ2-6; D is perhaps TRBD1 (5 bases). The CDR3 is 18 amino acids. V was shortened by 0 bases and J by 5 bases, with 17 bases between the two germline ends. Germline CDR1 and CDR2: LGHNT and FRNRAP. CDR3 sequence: CASGLVSAGQSRANVLTF. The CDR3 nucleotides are TGTGCTAGTGGTTTGGTTTCTGCAGGACAAAGTCGGGCCAACGTCCTGACTTTC.